This T cell receptor (beta chain) was identified during a study of cytomegalovirus exposure and HLA in healthy donors. Amplification used 60 Vbeta primers and 13 Jbeta primers. The table came from immunoSEQ multiplex PCR; TCRdb's copy has only in-frame clones and leaves some out. Its table records 53,000 or so clones. Notes on the study in general: Many donors carried some public TCRs, although rarity characterized most TCR sequences. The study designated 150 or so TCR beta chains cytomegalovirus-associated.

Concerning this clone: The antigen is not known.

Trimming at V came to 0 bases and at J to 5 bases, leaving 7 bases not matched to a gene. The CDR3 covers 16 residues. Germline CDR1 is SEHNR and CDR2 is FQNEAQ (reference sequence). The gene calls are TRBV7-9 and TRBJ2-5; 9 bases are shared with TRBD1. The source material was PBMCs. The clonotype originates from a male donor in good health and CMV-seropositive. The CDR3 DNA reads TGTGCCAGCAGCTTAGCATGGGGACAGGGCGGGGAGACCCAGTACTTC. This sequence encodes CASSLAWGQGGETQYF.